Sequencing of this TCR beta chain was carried out in a study of PD-L1 blockade in urothelial cancer. Sequencing used immunoSEQ multiplex PCR; TCRdb keeps in-frame clones, though not all of them. The sample yields approximately 100,000 clones, roughly 90% seen once. Time point of the sample: pretreatment peripheral blood. Trimming removed 3 bases from V and 9 bases from J, with 15 bases in between. This CDR3 region has 14 residues. Germline CDR1 reads MRHNA; CDR2 reads SNTAGT. The source is a woman of 80 years or more with urothelial cancer. The material sequenced was PBMCs, taken around atezolizumab (anti-PD-L1) treatment. The rearrangement links TRBV6-4 to TRBJ1-5; tentatively, D is TRBD1 (5 bases). The CDR3 spells CASSDSTGTGPQHF. The CDR3 bases are TGTGCCAGCAGTGATTCTACAGGTACGGGGCCCCAGCATTTT.